This T cell receptor beta chain was sequenced in a study of blood T cell repertoires in COVID-19. Authors' processing steps: The assay estimated nucleated cells by amplifying reference gene primers. The protocol was immunoSEQ multiplex PCR, while the TCRdb copy is restricted to in-frame clones and leaves out a portion. From that table come the V and J calls and clone size; the DNA was used to work out D and trimming. In the table there are 180,000 or so clones, around 86% of which are singletons. This CDR3 has 11 residues. CDR1 and CDR2 from the germline V gene are DFQATT and SNEGSKA (reference sequence). V lost 4 bases and J 4 bases, leaving 8 bases between the germline ends.

Sequencing was carried out using PBMCs or T cells enriched from blood (not recorded which). The chain is built from TRBV20-1 and TRBJ2-7; D not certain. This sequence was found in a woman between 25 and 40 years old who had recovered from COVID-19. CDR3 sequence (DNA): TGCAGTGCTATCGCCGGTTACGAGCAGTACTTC. Translated: CSAIAGYEQYF.